This TCR beta chain was found in a study of CD8 T cells in ankylosing spondylitis. Findings and limits, study-wide: For ankylosing spondylitis blood, a TCR beta motif of 7 or 8 highly homologous variants appeared characteristic. Earlier studies detected some motif variants in reactive arthritis synovial fluid and blood. Clones linked to disease, bearing a CD8+ phenotype, were relatively rare in peripheral blood. Matched synovial fluid from ankylosing spondylitis patients was reported to be enriched for disease-linked clones.

This clonotype showed up just a few times. Its antigen is not identified. The ends were cut back, 7 bases at V and 6 bases at J, with 22 bases in the middle. This CDR3 has 14 amino acids. CDR1 and CDR2 from the germline V gene are DFQATT and SNEGSKA (reference sequence). Quantitative barcoded 5'-RACE was used to prepare TCR beta libraries. TCRdb reanalysed the 5' RACE reads using MiXCR and keeps one entry per CDR3 protein. The sample carries fewer than 500,000 distinct CDR3 sequences, about 20% recorded once. This TCR was sampled from a male donor with ankylosing spondylitis. The sample comprised blood, either unsorted or a sorted T cell fraction (not recorded which). V usage is TRBV20-1 and J usage is TRBJ2-7, with D perhaps matching TRBD1 (5 bases). This CDR3 reads CSVAFQGPSVEQYF. The CDR3, as DNA: TGCAGTGTCGCGTTTCAGGGCCCCTCAGTCGAGCAGTACTTC.